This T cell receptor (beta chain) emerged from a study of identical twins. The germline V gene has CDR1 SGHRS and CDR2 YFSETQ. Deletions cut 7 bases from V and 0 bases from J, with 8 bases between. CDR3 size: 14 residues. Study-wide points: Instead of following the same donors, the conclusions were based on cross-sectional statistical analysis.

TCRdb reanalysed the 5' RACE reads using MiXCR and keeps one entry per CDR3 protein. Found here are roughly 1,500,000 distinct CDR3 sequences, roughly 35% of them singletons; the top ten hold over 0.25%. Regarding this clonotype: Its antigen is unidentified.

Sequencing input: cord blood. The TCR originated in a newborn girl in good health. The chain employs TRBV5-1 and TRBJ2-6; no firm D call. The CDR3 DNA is TGCGCCAGCGGCGTGGGCTCTGGGGCCAACGTCCTGACTTTC. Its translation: CASGVGSGANVLTF.